Listed below are T cell receptor beta chains from one sample, sequenced in a study of T cells in Graves' hyperthyroidism and ophthalmopathy. MiXCR, run by TCRdb on the multiplex PCR reads, gives a single entry per CDR3 protein. There are around 370,000 distinct CDR3 sequences in the sample; around 18% occur only once, and 35% to 45% lies in the top ten. The sequenced sample was blood. The receptors originated from a man aged 18 to 30 with Graves' ophthalmopathy. Each CDR3 is given with its conserved first and last residue. The D gene is left open where the match is weak. Rows may omit the clone size; those that give it use once, few, many or a size class.

clone_size	v_call	d_call	j_call	cdr3_nt	cdr3_aa
.	TRBV10-3	.	TRBJ2-2	TGTGCCATCAGTGAGTCGAGAGGGGTCGGGGAGCTGTTTTTT	CAISESRGVGELFF
.	TRBV19	.	TRBJ1-1	TGTGCCAGTAGCTCCCCCAGGGGACCCACTGAAGCTTTCTTT	CASSSPRGPTEAFF
few	TRBV6-4	.	TRBJ1-1	TGTGCCAGCAGTGCCCGGTCTGGGGAAGGAGCTTTCTTT	CASSARSGEGAFF
few	TRBV5-8	.	TRBJ2-7	TGTGCCAGCAGTCTCTTCCCAACGGCCTACGAGCAGTACTTC	CASSLFPTAYEQYF
.	TRBV19	.	TRBJ2-3	TGTGCCAGTATCTCCCGAACAGATACGCAGTATTTT	CASISRTDTQYF
many	TRBV7-3	.	TRBJ1-1	TGTGCCAGCAGCTTAGAGGGGCAGGGCACTGAAGCTTTCTTT	CASSLEGQGTEAFF
many	TRBV28	TRBD1	TRBJ1-1	TGTGCCAGCAGCCCGGGACAGGGAGCTCTTCAGGCAGCTTTCTTT	CASSPGQGALQAAFF
many	TRBV6-1	.	TRBJ2-3	TGTGCCAGCAGTGAACTGGGTTGGGCAGTGAGAGATACGCAGTATTTT	CASSELGWAVRDTQYF
.	TRBV10-3	.	TRBJ1-4	TGTGCCAGCAGTTTGGGAGGGACTCCTAATGAAAAACTGTTTTTT	CASSLGGTPNEKLFF
.	TRBV5-4	.	TRBJ2-1	TGTGCCAGCAGCTCGGACGGGTACTCCTACAATGAGCAGTTCTTC	CASSSDGYSYNEQFF
many	TRBV5-1	.	TRBJ2-7	TGCGCCAGCAGCCGAAACAGGGACGGCGAGCAGTACTTC	CASSRNRDGEQYF
.	TRBV16	.	TRBJ2-1	TGTGCCAGCAGCCAAACAACAAATGAGCAGTTCTTC	CASSQTTNEQFF
few	TRBV4-1	.	TRBJ2-5	TGCGCCAGCAGCCAAGATCCGCAGACCCAAGAGACCCAGTACTTC	CASSQDPQTQETQYF
few	TRBV6-1	TRBD2	TRBJ2-2	TGTGCCAGCACCCCGGGAGGGGCGAACACCGGGGAGCTGTTTTTT	CASTPGGANTGELFF
.	TRBV20-1	.	TRBJ2-2	TGCAGTGCTTCCGGGACACCTAACACCGGGGAGCTGTTTTTT	CSASGTPNTGELFF
.	TRBV2	TRBD1	TRBJ1-4	TGTGCCAGCAGGTTGGACAGGGTATCGTCACTGTTTTTT	CASRLDRVSSLFF
few	TRBV6-2/TRBV6-3	.	TRBJ1-1	TGTGCCAGCAGTTATTGGGGGAGGAACACTGAAGCTTTCTTT	CASSYWGRNTEAFF
many	TRBV7-6	TRBD1	TRBJ1-1	TGTGCCAGCAGCACCCACAGGGGGAGTAACACTGAAGCTTTCTTT	CASSTHRGSNTEAFF
.	TRBV11-3	TRBD2	TRBJ2-1	TGTGCCAGCAGCCCGACTAACGGGGGGGCTAATGAGCAGTTCTTC	CASSPTNGGANEQFF
few	TRBV24-1	TRBD1	TRBJ2-2	TGTGCCACCAGTGATTTGGGGGACAGGGGGCACACCGGGGAGCTGTTTTTT	CATSDLGDRGHTGELFF
many	TRBV3-1	.	TRBJ1-2	TGTGCCAGCAGCCAAGGAGTAGCTGAAGGTGGGGGAGGCTACACCTTC	CASSQGVAEGGGGYTF
.	TRBV7-3	.	TRBJ1-6	TGTGCCAGCAGCTTACAGGGAAATAATTCACCCCTCCACTTT	CASSLQGNNSPLHF
.	TRBV4-1	.	TRBJ2-2	TGCGCCAGCAGCCAAGTGGCAGGGGTACCCGGGGAGCTGTTTTTT	CASSQVAGVPGELFF
.	TRBV24-1	.	TRBJ1-1	TGTGCCACCAGTGGTGGGAACACTGAAGCTTTCTTT	CATSGGNTEAFF
many	TRBV7-2	.	TRBJ2-5	TGTGCCAGCAGGGAAGGAGGGGGCCGAGAGACCCAGTACTTC	CASREGGGRETQYF
few	TRBV6-2/TRBV6-3	.	TRBJ1-2	TGTGCCAGCAGCTCCATGTTAAGGGTAAATGGCTACACCTTC	CASSSMLRVNGYTF
many	TRBV18	TRBD1	TRBJ1-5	TGTGCCAGCTCACCGCGAGCCGGGACAGAGAGCAATCAGCCCCAGCATTTT	CASSPRAGTESNQPQHF
.	TRBV20-1	.	TRBJ2-5	TGCAGTGCGACCCTTGGGGCGGTCGAAGAGACCCAGTACTTC	CSATLGAVEETQYF
many	TRBV2	TRBD2	TRBJ2-1	TGTGCCAGCAGCCCGGGACTAGCGACGACGGGGCAGTTCTTC	CASSPGLATTGQFF